The clone carrying this TCR beta chain was detected only a few times. What it recognizes is unknown. CDR3 size: 16 residues. Germline-derived CDR1 and CDR2 are MGHRA and YSYEKL. Trimming stripped 0 bases from V and 3 bases from J, with 15 bases between. Via MiXCR, TCRdb re-called the RACE reads, giving one row per CDR3 protein. The table has over 50,000 distinct CDR3 sequences, 9.5% to 10% seen once. The sample originates from a study of human T cells and chemical hapten exposure. Study-level background: Alopecia areata, totalis or universalis was found in mostly female patients. Whole-study results and caveats: The number of TCRs above 1 in 1000 frequency did not change after DPC sensitization. Relative to control repertoires, expanded TCRs gave rise to significantly more large CDR3 similarity clusters.

Time point here: pre-sensitization, week 0. Treatment here: therapeutic diphenylcyclopropenone sensitization with weekly scalp DPC. Someone pulled total RNA out of unfractionated whole blood. Prior to application of each patch test, blood was drawn. The TCR comes from a woman aged 25-40 years with alopecia areata. Some clones in this sample may be carry-over from other donors' samples. This specimen consisted of whole blood, obtained in connection with sensitization to the hapten diphenylcyclopropenone (DPC). V is TRBV4-1 and J is TRBJ2-7, with D unclear. The DNA for the CDR3 is TGCGCCAGCAGCCAAGAAGGGCACAGCCAAATCTACGAGCAGTACTTC. Translation: CASSQEGHSQIYEQYF.